These 4 T cell receptor beta chains were all obtained from the same sample, sequenced in a study of shared clonotypes between healthy human individuals. Terminally differentiated effector memory CD45RA+ cells were left out of the naive CD8 fraction, which was CD45RO-negative and positively selected for CCR7. Assay: immunoSEQ multiplex PCR; the TCRdb copy retains only in-frame clones and omits some. The table has 500,000 to 700,000 clones, approximately 95% seen once; the top ten hold approximately 0.11%. The sample was naive CD8+ T cells sorted from blood. All receptors come from a woman aged 25 to 45 in good health.

This chain joins TRBV30 and TRBJ2-7, with TRBD2 as a possible D gene (5 bases). This CDR3 spans 15 amino acids. Germline-derived CDR1 and CDR2 are GTSNPN and SVGIG (reference sequence). With 3 bases removed from V and 0 bases from J, the gap between germline ends came to 15 bases. The CDR3 DNA follows: TGTGCCTGGAGCTTCTATAAGCGGTCCTCCTACGAGCAGTACTTC. Its translation is CAWSFYKRSSYEQYF.

V usage is TRBV10-2 and J usage is TRBJ2-1, with a weak D call TRBD1 (5 bases). V lost 6 bases and J 3 bases, leaving 12 bases between the germline ends. The CDR3 is 14 amino acids. Per the germline V gene, CDR1 is WSHSY and CDR2 is SAAADI. CDR3 sequence (DNA): TGCGCCAGCAGAGGGGCCCTGGACTACAATGAGCAGTTCTTC. This codes for CASRGALDYNEQFF.

The chain uses TRBV11-2 and TRBJ1-2; TRBD1 is a possible D gene (5 bases). Per germline, CDR1 SGHAT and CDR2 FQNNGV. Trimming cost V 2 bases and J 4 bases, with 20 bases left between them. The CDR3 sequence is 17 residues long. CDR3 protein: CASSLLSQGVSGYGYTF. The DNA for the CDR3 is TGTGCCAGCAGCTTATTATCGCAGGGTGTGTCGGGCTATGGCTACACCTTC.

V is TRBV19 and J is TRBJ1-2; D possibly corresponds to TRBD1 (6 bases). The CDR3 length is 14 residues. V gave up 2 bases and J gave up 4 bases, with 11 bases separating them. CDR1 LNHDA and CDR2 SQIVND come from the germline V gene (reference sequence). In DNA form, the CDR3 reads TGTGCCAGTAGTATACAGGGGATCGGCTATGGCTACACCTTC. Translation: CASSIQGIGYGYTF.